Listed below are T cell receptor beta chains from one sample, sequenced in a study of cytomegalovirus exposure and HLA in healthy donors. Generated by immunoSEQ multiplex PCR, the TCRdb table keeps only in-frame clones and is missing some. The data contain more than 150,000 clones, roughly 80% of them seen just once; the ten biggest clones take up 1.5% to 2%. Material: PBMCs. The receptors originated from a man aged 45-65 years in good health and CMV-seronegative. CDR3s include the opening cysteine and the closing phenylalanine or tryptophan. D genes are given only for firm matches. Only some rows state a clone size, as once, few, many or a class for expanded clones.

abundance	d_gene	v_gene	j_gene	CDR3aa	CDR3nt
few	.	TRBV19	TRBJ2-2	CASSSSRFTGELFF	TGTGCCAGTAGTTCATCGAGATTCACCGGGGAGCTGTTTTTT
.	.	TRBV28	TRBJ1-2	CAGGANYGYTF	TGTGCCGGGGGGGCGAACTATGGCTACACCTTC
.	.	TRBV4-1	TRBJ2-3	CATNARQGLTDTQYF	TGCGCCACCAATGCTAGGCAGGGGTTGACAGATACGCAGTATTTT
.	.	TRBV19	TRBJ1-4	CASRGGPTNEKLFF	TGTGCCAGTAGAGGGGGTCCAACTAATGAAAAACTGTTTTTT
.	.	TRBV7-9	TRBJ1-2	CASSRDNYGYTF	TGTGCCAGCAGCAGAGATAACTATGGCTACACCTTC
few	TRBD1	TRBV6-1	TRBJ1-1	CASYRRGQGHTEAFF	TGTGCCAGCTACCGAAGGGGACAGGGGCACACTGAAGCTTTCTTT
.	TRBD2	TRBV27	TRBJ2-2	CASSLLAGARSGELFF	TGTGCCAGCAGTCTGCTAGCGGGGGCGAGGTCCGGGGAGCTGTTTTTT
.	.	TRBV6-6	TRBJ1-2	CASSYAGDGYTF	TGTGCCAGCAGTTACGCCGGGGATGGCTACACCTTC
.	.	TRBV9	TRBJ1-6	CASSASLNSPLHF	TGTGCCAGCAGCGCGTCTCTAAATTCACCCCTCCACTTT
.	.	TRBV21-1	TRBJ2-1	CASRGDREVGPYNEQFF	TGTGCCAGCAGAGGGGACAGGGAGGTCGGCCCCTACAATGAGCAGTTCTTC
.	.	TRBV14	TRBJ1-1	CASSQDRGPTEAFF	TGTGCCAGCAGCCAAGATCGGGGTCCCACTGAAGCTTTCTTT
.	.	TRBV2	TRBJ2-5	CASSRESQETQYF	TGTGCCAGCAGCCGGGAGAGCCAAGAGACCCAGTACTTC
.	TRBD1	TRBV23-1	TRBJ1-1	CASSQSGQGRTEAFF	TGCGCCAGCAGTCAGTCCGGACAGGGCCGGACTGAAGCTTTCTTT
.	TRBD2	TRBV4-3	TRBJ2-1	CASSQDEASGSGTYNEQFF	TGCGCCAGCAGCCAAGATGAGGCTAGCGGGAGCGGCACCTACAATGAGCAGTTCTTC
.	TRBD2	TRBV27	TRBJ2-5	CARADGSGIYQETQYF	TGTGCCAGGGCTGATGGTAGCGGGATCTATCAAGAGACCCAGTACTTC
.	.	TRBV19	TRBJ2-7	CASSIATTGPTEQYF	TGTGCCAGTAGTATAGCCACTACAGGTCCCACCGAGCAGTACTTC
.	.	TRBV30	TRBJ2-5	CAWRWAETQYF	TGTGCCTGGAGGTGGGCAGAGACCCAGTACTTC
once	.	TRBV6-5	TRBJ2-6	CASSYSTKTGANVLTF	TGTGCCAGCAGTTACTCGACAAAGACTGGGGCCAACGTCCTGACTTTC
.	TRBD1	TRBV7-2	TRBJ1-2	CASSPQGDYGYTF	TGTGCCAGCAGCCCGCAGGGGGACTATGGCTACACCTTC
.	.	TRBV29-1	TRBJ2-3	CSVVGSGAPFDTQYF	TGCAGCGTTGTCGGTAGTGGAGCCCCCTTCGATACGCAGTATTTT
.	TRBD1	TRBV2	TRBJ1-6	CASSVTGFGDNSPLHF	TGTGCCAGCAGTGTGACAGGGTTTGGAGATAATTCACCCCTCCACTTT
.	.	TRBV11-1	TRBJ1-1	CASSFTGDTEAFF	TGTGCCAGCAGCTTTACAGGAGACACTGAAGCTTTCTTT
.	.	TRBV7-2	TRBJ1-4	CASSLGRLNEKLFF	TGTGCCAGCAGCTTGGGCAGGCTAAATGAAAAACTGTTTTTT
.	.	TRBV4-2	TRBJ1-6	CASSQEGRKGVINSPLHF	TGTGCCAGCAGCCAAGAAGGTCGTAAGGGGGTGATTAATTCACCCCTCCACTTT
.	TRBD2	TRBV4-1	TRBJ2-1	CASSAELAGGNNEQFF	TGCGCCAGCAGCGCCGAACTAGCGGGAGGGAACAATGAGCAGTTCTTC
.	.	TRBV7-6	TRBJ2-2	CASSFTQENTGELFF	TGTGCCAGCAGCTTCACTCAGGAGAACACCGGGGAGCTGTTTTTT
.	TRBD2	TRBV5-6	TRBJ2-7	CASSLRGGSHHGQYF	TGTGCCAGCAGCTTGAGGGGCGGGAGCCATCACGGGCAGTACTTC
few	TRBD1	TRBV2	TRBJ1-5	CASSGDRGLGQPQHF	TGTGCCAGCAGTGGGGACAGGGGGCTCGGTCAGCCCCAGCATTTT
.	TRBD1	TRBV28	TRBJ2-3	CASSLPGLYRGRNTDTQYF	TGTGCCAGCAGTTTACCCGGCCTCTACAGGGGGAGAAACACAGATACGCAGTATTTT
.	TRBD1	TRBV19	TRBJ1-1	CASLVGAGGNTEAFF	TGTGCCAGCCTAGTAGGGGCAGGGGGGAACACTGAAGCTTTCTTT
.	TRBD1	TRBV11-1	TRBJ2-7	CASSPQDRGYEQYF	TGTGCCAGCAGCCCGCAGGACAGGGGCTACGAGCAGTACTTC
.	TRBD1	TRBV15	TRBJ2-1	CATSNYGQGRNEQFF	TGTGCCACCAGCAATTATGGACAGGGAAGGAATGAGCAGTTCTTC
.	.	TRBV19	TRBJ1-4	CASSPDRPSTNEKLFF	TGTGCCAGTAGTCCGGACAGACCGTCGACTAATGAAAAACTGTTTTTT
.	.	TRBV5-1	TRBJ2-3	CASSDTGTPSTDTQYF	TGCGCCAGCAGCGATACCGGGACACCTAGCACAGATACGCAGTATTTT
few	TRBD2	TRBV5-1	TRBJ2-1	CASSLPGLAENNEQFF	TGCGCCAGCAGCTTACCGGGACTAGCGGAGAACAATGAGCAGTTCTTC
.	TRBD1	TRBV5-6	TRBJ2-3	CASSLGDRRGSTDTQYF	TGTGCCAGCAGCTTGGGGGACAGGCGGGGCAGCACAGATACGCAGTATTTT
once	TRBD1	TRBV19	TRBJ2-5	CASSTGDRDETQYF	TGTGCCAGTAGCACAGGGGACAGGGACGAGACCCAGTACTTC
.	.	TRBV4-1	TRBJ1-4	CASSQEYSPSTNEKLFF	TGCGCCAGCAGCCAAGAGTACAGTCCCTCAACTAATGAAAAACTGTTTTTT
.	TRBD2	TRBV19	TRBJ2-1	CASSMMGLAGGTYNEQFF	TGTGCCAGTAGTATGATGGGACTAGCGGGGGGCACATACAATGAGCAGTTCTTC
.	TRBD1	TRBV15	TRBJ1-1	CATGGGQVGTEAFF	TGTGCCACCGGGGGTGGACAGGTGGGCACTGAAGCTTTCTTT
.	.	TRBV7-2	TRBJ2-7	CASSLEWSVRFPHEQYF	TGTGCCAGCAGCTTAGAATGGTCGGTCCGCTTTCCCCACGAGCAGTACTTC
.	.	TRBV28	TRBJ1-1	CASSLGSTEAFF	TGTGCCAGCAGTTTGGGGAGCACTGAAGCTTTCTTT
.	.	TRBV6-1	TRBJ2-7	CASSEGTDRLFSYEQYF	TGTGCCAGCAGTGAAGGGACCGACAGGCTATTTTCCTACGAGCAGTACTTC
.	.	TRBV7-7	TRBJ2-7	CASSLSGLHEQYF	TGTGCTAGCAGCTTATCAGGACTACACGAGCAGTACTTC
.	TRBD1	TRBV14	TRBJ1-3	CASSLRQGLNTIYF	TGTGCCAGCAGCCTCCGACAGGGACTAAACACCATATATTTT
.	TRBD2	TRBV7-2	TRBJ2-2	CASSLGLALIGELFF	TGTGCCAGCAGCCTGGGACTAGCGTTAATCGGGGAGCTGTTTTTT
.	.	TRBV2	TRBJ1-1	CASSPGGNMNTEAFF	TGTGCCAGCAGTCCCGGGGGTAACATGAACACTGAAGCTTTCTTT
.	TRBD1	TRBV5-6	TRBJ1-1	CASSWGQGVSEAFF	TGTGCCAGCAGCTGGGGACAGGGGGTATCTGAAGCTTTCTTT
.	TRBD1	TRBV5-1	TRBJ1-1	CASSFTGGLNTEAFF	TGCGCCAGCAGCTTTACAGGGGGCCTGAACACTGAAGCTTTCTTT
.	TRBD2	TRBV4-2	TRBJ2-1	CASSRIPSGSGNEQFF	TGTGCCAGCAGCCGAATCCCTAGCGGGAGTGGGAATGAGCAGTTCTTC
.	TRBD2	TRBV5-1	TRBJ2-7	CASSLVAGGPGSEYF	TGCGCCAGCAGCTTGGTGGCGGGAGGGCCTGGATCGGAGTACTTC
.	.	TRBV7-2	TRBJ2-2	CASTARHNTGELFF	TGTGCTTCGACCGCGAGACACAACACCGGGGAGCTGTTTTTT
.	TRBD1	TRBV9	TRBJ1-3	CASSRRTGSGNTIYF	TGTGCCAGCAGCCGCAGGACAGGGTCCGGAAACACCATATATTTT
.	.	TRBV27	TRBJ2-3	CASSSTGGADTQYF	TGTGCCAGCAGCTCCACAGGGGGGGCAGATACGCAGTATTTT
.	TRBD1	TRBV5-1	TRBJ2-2	CASSFRTGGTGELFF	TGCGCCAGCAGCTTCCGGACAGGCGGCACCGGGGAGCTGTTTTTT